Detailed here is one T cell receptor beta chain. No antigen is known for it. The record originates from a study of shared clonotypes between healthy human individuals. Findings of the study overall: The study generally estimated greater richness for naive than memory subsets. Sequencing depth was predicted to influence how clonotypes are shared among donors.

The CDR3 is made up of 15 amino acids. J gave up 0 bases and V 5 bases, and 3 bases lay outside the gene matches. Per the germline V gene, CDR1 is LNHDA and CDR2 is SQIVND (reference sequence). The data were produced by immunoSEQ multiplex PCR, yet TCRdb's version contains in-frame clones alone and is incomplete. The table records 600,000 to 750,000 clones, around 72% of them present only once. This TCR came from a woman under 40 in good health. Sequences were obtained from memory CD4+ T cells sorted from blood. Subset meaning: CD45RA-negative fraction. The chain links TRBV19 to TRBJ2-3; 9 positions match TRBD2. The CDR3 DNA sequence: TGTGCCAGTAGTGAAAGCGGGGGGAGCACAGATACGCAGTATTTT. Protein sequence: CASSESGGSTDTQYF. The full variable domain, with the rest looked up from reference TRBV19 and TRBJ2-3, is DGGITQSPKYLFRKEGQNVTLSCEQNLNHDAMYWYRQDPGQGLRLIYYSQIVNDFQKGDIAEGYSVSREKKESFPLTVTSAQKNPTAFYLCASSESGGSTDTQYFGPGTRLTVL.